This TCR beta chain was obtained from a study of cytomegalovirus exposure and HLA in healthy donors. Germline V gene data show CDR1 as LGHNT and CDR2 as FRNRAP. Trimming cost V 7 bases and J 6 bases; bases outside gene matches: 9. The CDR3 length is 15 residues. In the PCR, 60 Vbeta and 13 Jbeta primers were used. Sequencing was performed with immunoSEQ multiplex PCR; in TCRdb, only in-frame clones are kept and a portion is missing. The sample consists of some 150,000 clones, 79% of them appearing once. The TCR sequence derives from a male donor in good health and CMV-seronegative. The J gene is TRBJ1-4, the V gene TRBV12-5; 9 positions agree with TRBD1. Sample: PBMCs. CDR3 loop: CASVGGTGLYEKLFF. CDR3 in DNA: TGTGCTAGTGTGGGGGGGACAGGGCTCTATGAAAAACTGTTTTTT.